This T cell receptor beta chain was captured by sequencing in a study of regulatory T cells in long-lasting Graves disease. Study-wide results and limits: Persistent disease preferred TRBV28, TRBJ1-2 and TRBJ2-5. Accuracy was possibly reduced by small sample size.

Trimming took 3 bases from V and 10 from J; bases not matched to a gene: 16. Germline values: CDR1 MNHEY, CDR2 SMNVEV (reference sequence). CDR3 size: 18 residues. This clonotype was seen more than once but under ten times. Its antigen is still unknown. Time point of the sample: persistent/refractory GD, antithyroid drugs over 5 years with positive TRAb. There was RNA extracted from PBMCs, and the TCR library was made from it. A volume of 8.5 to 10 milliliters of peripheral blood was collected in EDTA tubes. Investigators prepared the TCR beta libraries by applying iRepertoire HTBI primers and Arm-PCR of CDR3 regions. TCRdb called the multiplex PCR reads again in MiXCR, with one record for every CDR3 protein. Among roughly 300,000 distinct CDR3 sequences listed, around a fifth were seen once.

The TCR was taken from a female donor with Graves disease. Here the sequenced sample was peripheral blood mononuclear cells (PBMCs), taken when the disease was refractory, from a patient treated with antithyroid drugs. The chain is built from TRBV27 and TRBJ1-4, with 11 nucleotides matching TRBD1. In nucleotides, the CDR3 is TGTGCCAGCAGTTTGGGTTGGGGCCCGGGACAGGGGGTAGGAAAACTGTTTTTT. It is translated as CASSLGWGPGQGVGKLFF. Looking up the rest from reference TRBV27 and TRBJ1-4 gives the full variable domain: EAQVTQNPRYLITVTGKKLTVTCSQNMNHEYMSWYRQDPGLGLRQIYYSMNVEVTDKGDVPEGYKVSRKEKRNFPLILESPSPNQTSLYFCASSLGWGPGQGVGKLFFGSGTQLSVL.